This entry lists 20 T cell receptor beta chains sequenced from one sample in a study of CD8+ T cells in alopecia areata. RNA extraction was followed by reverse transcription into cDNA, which acted as the sequencing template. Measured with immunoSEQ multiplex PCR; TCRdb has only the in-frame clones, and not every one. The sample consists of 150,000 or so clones, approximately 90% of them appearing once. The treatment is: oral pan-JAK inhibitor, 5-10 mg twice daily. The starting material was CD8+ T cells sorted from blood, obtained at week 4, from a patient treated with tofacitinib. The receptors shown here come from a human donor with alopecia areata.

The chain joins TRBV7-8 to TRBJ2-7; D possibly corresponds to TRBD2 (6 bases). From germline, CDR1 is SGHVS and CDR2 FQNEAQ. The CDR3 consists of 15 residues. The V end was cut by 1 base, the J end by 3 bases, with 13 bases between. Here the CDR3 DNA reads TGTGCCAGCAGCTTAGAGGGACTCGAAAACTACGAGCAGTACTTC. It translates to CASSLEGLENYEQYF.

The V and J genes are TRBV7-2 and TRBJ2-7; perhaps TRBD2 as D (6 bases). CDR3 length: 16 amino acids. V was clipped by 0 bases and J by 6 bases, with 18 bases between them. Germline assignment: CDR1 SGHTA and CDR2 FQGNSA. For the CDR3, the DNA is TGTGCCAGCAGCTTAGCCGAGGGACTGATACTAAGCGAGCAGTACTTC. This sequence encodes CASSLAEGLILSEQYF.

The chain is built from TRBV7-9 and TRBJ2-5; D is unclear. CDR3 size: 13 residues. Per the germline V gene, CDR1 is SEHNR and CDR2 is FQNEAQ (reference sequence). Trimming shortened V by 3 bases and J by 2 bases, and 7 bases separated the two germline ends. CDR3 nucleotides: TGTGCCAGCAGCTTGTACAGTCAAGAGACCCAGTACTTC. Translation gives CASSLYSQETQYF. The variable domain in full, with the rest retrieved from reference TRBV7-9 and TRBJ2-5, is DTGVSQNPRHKITKRGQNVTFRCDPISEHNRLYWYRQTLGQGPEFLTYFQNEAQLEKSRLLSDRFSAERPKGSFSTLEIQRTEQGDSAMYLCASSLYSQETQYFGPGTRLLVL.

The rearrangement uses TRBV6-5 and TRBJ2-1; 8 bases agree with TRBD2. This CDR3 is 15 amino acids long. In germline, CDR1 is MNHEY, CDR2 SVGAGI. The J segment lost 0 bases and the V segment lost 6 bases, leaving 4 bases of the junction unmatched. The CDR3 nucleotides read TGTGCCAGCAGAGAGCGGGAGAGCTCCTACAATGAGCAGTTCTTC. Protein product: CASRERESSYNEQFF.

For the CDR3, the DNA is TGTGCCACCTCCGGGGGTTCTGGAAACACCATATATTTT. It yields the protein CATSGGSGNTIYF. The V and J genes are TRBV15 and TRBJ1-3, with D possibly being TRBD1 (5 bases). Trimming removed 8 bases from V and 1 base from J, with 9 bases in between. CDR3 length equals 13 residues. CDR1 is LNHNV, CDR2 YYDKDF, per germline (reference sequence). The complete variable domain, with remaining parts taken from reference TRBV15 and TRBJ1-3, reads DAMVIQNPRYQVTQFGKPVTLSCSQTLNHNVMYWYQQKSSQAPKLLFHYYDKDFNNEADTPDNFQSRRPNTSFCFLDIRSPGLGDTAMYLCATSGGSGNTIYFGEGSWLTVV.

The CDR3 DNA follows: TGTGCCAGCAGTTTATCGCGGTCTGGCAGCTATGGCTACACCTTC. Amino acids: CASSLSRSGSYGYTF. The chain is built from TRBV27 and TRBJ1-2, with no clear D. V dropped 0 bases and J dropped 4 bases, with 12 bases sitting between them. The CDR3 covers 15 residues. Germline V gene sequence: CDR1 MNHEY, CDR2 SMNVEV (reference sequence).

This clone was recorded once. V gene TRBV2 combines with J gene TRBJ2-7; TRBD1 is a possible D gene (5 bases). V was clipped by 6 bases and J by 10 bases, with 10 bases between them. The CDR3 length is 10 residues. Germline V gene lookup returns CDR1 SNHLY and CDR2 FYNNEI. CDR3 loop: CASRGHGQYF. The CDR3 DNA is TGTGCCAGCAGGGGGCACGGCCAGTACTTC.

V gene TRBV14 combines with J gene TRBJ2-1, with no clear D. The V end was cut by 1 base, the J end by 4 bases, with 11 bases between. CDR1 SGHDN and CDR2 FVKESK come from the germline V gene. The CDR3 has 15 residues. CDR3 protein: CASSQATDLYNEQFF. CDR3 in DNA: TGTGCCAGCAGCCAAGCTACAGACCTATACAATGAGCAGTTCTTC.

This CDR3 reads CASSLRYVTSANTGELFF. Written as DNA, the CDR3 is TGCGCCAGCAGCTTGCGGTATGTGACTAGCGCCAACACCGGGGAGCTGTTTTTT. This chain uses TRBV5-1 with TRBJ2-2, with TRBD2 matching over 8 bases. The CDR3 totals 18 residues. Germline V gene lookup returns CDR1 SGHRS and CDR2 YFSETQ. V lost 1 base and J lost 2; bases outside the gene matches: 10.

V usage is TRBV30 and J usage is TRBJ2-7; 10 bases align to TRBD1. This CDR3 is built from 16 residues. Germline V gives CDR1 GTSNPN, CDR2 SVGIG (reference sequence). The ends lost 2 bases at V and 3 bases at J; junction bases unmatched: 10. As DNA, the CDR3 is TGTGCCTGGAGTCCGTCGCCGGGACAGGGGTACTACGAGCAGTACTTC. Translation gives CAWSPSPGQGYYEQYF.

The chain joins TRBV25-1 to TRBJ2-3; 10 bases map to TRBD1. The CDR3 is 13 amino acids. Losses at the gene ends were 4 bases for V and 5 bases for J; bases not matched to a gene: 0. Per the germline V gene, CDR1 is MGHDK and CDR2 is SYGVNS. CDR3 residues: CASSGTGGDTQYF. CDR3 coding DNA: TGTGCCAGCAGTGGGACAGGGGGAGATACGCAGTATTTT.

This clone was recorded a few times. The chain is built from TRBV5-6 and TRBJ2-5; 8 bases fit TRBD2. V lost 4 bases, J lost 3 bases, and 5 bases stayed unmatched. Germline-derived CDR1 and CDR2 are SGHDT and YYEEEE. The CDR3 totals 14 residues. The CDR3, as DNA: TGTGCCAGCAGCCTCCAACTAGCGGAAGAGACCCAGTACTTC. It is translated as CASSLQLAEETQYF.

This clone appeared a single time. This sequence joins TRBV30 and TRBJ2-3; TRBD2 agrees at 9 bases. This CDR3 comprises 16 residues. Germline V gives CDR1 GTSNPN, CDR2 SVGIG (reference sequence). With V trimmed by 5 bases and J by 4 bases, 13 bases remained unmatched. The CDR3 DNA reads as TGTGCCTGGGGAGGGGATAGCGGGAGAGGGGCAGATACGCAGTATTTT. Its translation: CAWGGDSGRGADTQYF.

The CDR3 here is CASSQDDVRGYLNEQFF. CDR3 in DNA: TGCGCCAGCAGCCAAGATGACGTCAGAGGGTACCTCAATGAGCAGTTCTTC. The rearrangement uses TRBV4-1 and TRBJ2-1; the D gene is possibly TRBD2 (5 bases). Germline-derived CDR1 and CDR2 are MGHRA and YSYEKL. CDR3 size: 17 residues. The V and J ends lost 0 bases and 6 bases respectively, with 18 bases between them.

The chain carries TRBV4-1 and TRBJ2-5; D ambiguous. Germline-derived CDR1 and CDR2 are MGHRA and YSYEKL. The V end was cut by 5 bases, the J end by 4 bases, with 17 bases between. The CDR3 is made up of 15 amino acids. The CDR3 loop reads CASSSGPPSGETQYF. The CDR3 DNA follows: TGCGCCAGCAGCTCCGGGCCTCCCTCAGGAGAGACCCAGTACTTC.

The chain has TRBV7-6 and TRBJ2-7, with 7 bases aligning to TRBD1. Germline V lookup: CDR1 SGHVS, CDR2 FNYEAQ. The CDR3 sequence is 14 residues long. V lost 5 bases and J lost 5; bases outside the gene matches: 9. CDR3 loop: CASSPAQGSHEQYF. The CDR3 region has the DNA TGTGCCAGCAGCCCAGCACAGGGGTCCCACGAGCAGTACTTC. Supplemented by reference TRBV7-6 and TRBJ2-7, the full variable domain reads GAGVSQSPRYKVTKRGQDVALRCDPISGHVSLYWYRQALGQGPEFLTYFNYEAQQDKSGLPNDRFSAERPEGSISTLTIQRTEQRDSAMYRCASSPAQGSHEQYFGPGTRLTVT.

The rearrangement links TRBV29-1 to TRBJ2-5, with D perhaps assigned TRBD1 or TRBD2 (5 bases each). Between the trimmed V and J ends, which lost 0 bases and 7 bases, there was a span of 24 bases. Germline V gene data show CDR1 as SQVTM and CDR2 as ANQGSEA. The CDR3 runs 17 residues. The CDR3 DNA is TGCAGCGTTGAAGACTCCACGAAACCCGACAGCGAGGGGACCCAGTACTTC. Translating it yields CSVEDSTKPDSEGTQYF.

V is TRBV7-8 and J is TRBJ2-7, with TRBD1 identical over 9 bases. CDR3 length equals 14 residues. Germline V lookup: CDR1 SGHVS, CDR2 FQNEAQ. V shed 4 bases and J 5 bases; nucleotides not matched to a gene: 6. The CDR3 nucleotides are TGTGCCAGCAGCTCGTCGGACAGGGGCAACGAGCAGTACTTC. Translated, it gives CASSSSDRGNEQYF.

V and J are TRBV9 and TRBJ2-7; 8 nucleotides line up with TRBD2. The V and J ends lost 0 bases and 2 bases, in that order; junction bases with no gene match: 4. Germline V CDR1 and CDR2: SGDLS, YYNGEE. This CDR3 is 15 amino acids long. The CDR3 DNA follows: TGTGCCAGCAGCGTAGGCCTTAGCGGGACCTACGAGCAGTACTTC. Amino acid sequence: CASSVGLSGTYEQYF.

This chain uses TRBV30 with TRBJ2-2, with 10 positions matching TRBD1. With V trimmed by 5 bases and J by 5 bases, 5 bases remained unmatched. Germline V gene sequence: CDR1 GTSNPN, CDR2 SVGIG (reference sequence). This CDR3 region has 14 residues. The CDR3 DNA reads as TGTGCCTGGGGACAGGGGGATATGACCGGGGAGCTGTTTTTT. Its protein product is CAWGQGDMTGELFF.